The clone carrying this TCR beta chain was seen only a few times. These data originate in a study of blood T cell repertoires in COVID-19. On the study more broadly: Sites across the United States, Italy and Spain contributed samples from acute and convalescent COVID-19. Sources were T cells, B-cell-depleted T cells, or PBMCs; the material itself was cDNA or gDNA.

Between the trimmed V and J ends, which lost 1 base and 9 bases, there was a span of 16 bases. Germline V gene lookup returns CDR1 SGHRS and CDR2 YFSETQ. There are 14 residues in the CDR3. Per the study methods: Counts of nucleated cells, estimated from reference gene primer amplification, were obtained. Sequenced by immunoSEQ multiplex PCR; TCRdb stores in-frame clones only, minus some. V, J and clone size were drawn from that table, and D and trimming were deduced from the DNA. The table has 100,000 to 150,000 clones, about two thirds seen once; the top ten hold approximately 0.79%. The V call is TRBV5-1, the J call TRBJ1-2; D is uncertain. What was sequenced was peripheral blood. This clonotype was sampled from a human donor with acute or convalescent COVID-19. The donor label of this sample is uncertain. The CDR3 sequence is CASSLNLDPRSYTF. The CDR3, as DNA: TGCGCCAGCAGCTTGAATCTCGACCCTAGGAGCTACACCTTC.